This entry concerns a single T cell receptor (beta chain). This clonotype occurred many times. No cognate antigen has been identified for it. Within one base of it there is no much larger clone, and no base qualities were kept. CDR3 length: 12 amino acids, cysteine to phenylalanine. Only the CDR3 DNA stays, 36 bases, in frame from base 1. Trimming at the junction amounts to 6 bases on V and 6 bases on J, and the germline ends lie 8 bases apart. Sequences SNHLY (CDR1) and FYNNEI (CDR2) are obtained from the germline V gene. These data are taken from a study of T cells in Graves' hyperthyroidism and ophthalmopathy (dated by TCRdb to between 2018 and 2021). Turning to the overall study: TCR V-J signatures able to tell the groups apart were searched for in a discovery cohort of 90 to 100 patients, of whom over 40 had Graves' ophthalmopathy and roughly 58 had stable Graves' hyperthyroidism. Whether ophthalmopathy could be predicted prospectively was tested in an independent validation cohort made up of about 20 hyperthyroidism patients plus 17 patients who later progressed to ophthalmopathy. The roughly 90 discovery patients were divided at random into training and test sets in a 7:3 ratio. Thyroid tissue and blood T-cell repertoires from six Graves' hyperthyroidism patients were also compared in the study. Following sampling, methimazole starting at 30 mg daily was given to hyperthyroidism patients, and high-dose intravenous methylprednisolone was given to ophthalmopathy patients. TCR Vbeta CDR3 sequencing of some 140 peripheral blood samples (43 ophthalmopathy, 75 or so hyperthyroidism and around 17 progressor patients) is reported in the paper.

Overall study outcomes, separate from this receptor: A 13 V-J signature model separated ophthalmopathy from stable hyperthyroidism, with 87.88% sensitivity and 81.08% specificity in cross-validation and 80%/75% in testing. Sample size was not statistically predetermined, and blinding of investigators to group allocation was not performed. Most expanded thyroid clonotypes (frequency above 0.001) were also found in blood, which suggests that blood repertoires may mirror thyroid immune responses. In validation, the model predicted progression to ophthalmopathy with roughly 70% sensitivity and approximately 72% specificity, a median of approximately 6.5 months before onset.

TCR beta CDR3 regions were amplified from RNA transcripts. The first round of RT-PCR for the TCR CDR3 was performed with the HTBI primer set and the Qiagen OneStep RT-PCR kit. Libraries were constructed in a second round of multiplex PCR, after which size selection and purification were performed. Sequencing of the libraries was done on an Illumina HiSeq2000 using paired-end 100 bp reads. The study's own analysis went as follows. SOAPnuke was used to process the raw data, throwing out any read that contained adapters or uncalled bases, had a mean Phred below 15, or lacked an exact constant-primer or identifier match. High-quality paired reads were merged using COPE v1.2.5, and each unique nucleotide sequence was defined as a clonotype. MiTCR v1.1 was used to align the clonotypes against IMGT TRBV, TRBD and TRBJ reference segments. Only V-J combinations with frequency above 0.0001, covering about 99% of repertoires, were analysed. A TCS score was defined as the ratio between F50 (clonal expansion) and ExV (chaos), using BLOSUM62-based TCRdist between CDR3 peptides within each V-J. Welch's t-statistics and random forest reduced fewer than 550 V-J features to 10 to 15, which were used in a naive Bayes classifier (R e1071). The similarity between thyroid and blood repertoires was quantified using the Morisita-Horn index. TCRdb reanalyzed the raw reads on its own, using fastp at Q25 for trimming and MiXCR for clone calling, and kept in-frame beta chains. Each entry is one CDR3 protein sequence, shown with its most common DNA and genes. The V and J calls and clone size come from TCRdb's table, not from the authors' own analysis. The sample table shows approximately 700,000 distinct CDR3 sequences, and about 45% are seen once. Of the sample, more than 7% falls within the top ten clones.

Any patient with an uncontrolled infection, another autoimmune disease, pregnancy or lactation was excluded. Clinical symptoms, serum thyroxine and TRAb, thyroid ultrasound, and orbital computed tomography formed the basis for the diagnoses. Total RNA was extracted with Trizol reagent, and quality was checked on an Agilent 2100 Bioanalyzer. The sequence was collected from an adult man with Graves' disease, either hyperthyroidism or ophthalmopathy (not recorded which). Sequencing was done on a sample of peripheral blood or thyroid tissue (not recorded which). The rearranged segments are TRBV2 and TRBJ2-2; 6 matching bases give a weak D call of TRBD2. Read as DNA, the sequence is TGTGCCAGCAGGCGGGACTCCGGGGAGCTGTTTTTT. Its protein is CASRRDSGELFF.